This T cell receptor (beta chain) was captured in a study of beta chain features in type 1 diabetes. Whole-study findings and limits: People with Type 1 diabetes carried modestly yet significantly shorter TCRB CDR3s in all four CD4+ subsets.

With regard to this clone: Its antigen is not identified.

Expressed TCRB transcripts were sequenced because the isolated RNA had all been reverse transcribed beforehand. Profiling relied on immunoSEQ multiplex PCR, and the TCRdb table lists in-frame clones only, not all of them. Of 200,000 to 250,000 clones in the sample, over 11% were seen once. The CDR3 consists of 14 residues. The germline CDR1 and CDR2 sequences are GTSNPN and SVGIG (reference sequence). The V and J ends lost 2 bases and 4 bases respectively, with 11 bases between them. The V call is TRBV30, the J call TRBJ2-2; maybe TRBD1 (5 bases). This sequence was found in a man in his thirties or forties with type 1 diabetes. The sequencing input was naive CD4+ T cells from blood. This chain's CDR3 is CAWSSDTSTGELFF. CDR3 nucleotide sequence: TGTGCCTGGAGTTCGGACACCTCCACCGGGGAGCTGTTTTTT.